Following are 9 T cell receptor beta chains from one sample sequenced in a study of patients and donors after allogeneic stem cell transplantation. MiXCR, applied by TCRdb to the RT-PCR reads, yields one record per CDR3 protein. The sample holds 800,000 to 1,000,000 distinct CDR3 sequences, approximately 18% seen once. Material: blood, either unsorted or a sorted T cell fraction (not recorded which). These receptors originate from a human donor who was either an allogeneic HSCT recipient or a stem cell or donor lymphocyte infusion donor (not recorded which). It is not recorded whose cells these are; they may come from a transplant donor.

This clonotype was seen ten or more times. The V call is TRBV4-2, the J call TRBJ2-1, with 9 bases aligning to TRBD2. CDR3 length: 16 residues. Trimming took 5 bases from V and 0 from J; bases not matched to a gene: 5. Germline values: CDR1 LGHNA, CDR2 YNFKEQ. CDR3 sequence: CASSSAGGYSYNEQFF. The CDR3 region has the DNA TGTGCCAGCAGCTCAGCGGGGGGTTACTCCTACAATGAGCAGTTCTTC.

The CDR3, as DNA: TGTGCCAGCAGCGTACTTGTTAACTACGAGCAGTACTTC. Residues: CASSVLVNYEQYF. The chain links TRBV7-3 to TRBJ2-7; D gene unclear. Germline V gene lookup returns CDR1 SGHTA and CDR2 FQGTGA. This CDR3 has 13 amino acids. V lost 5 bases and J 3 bases, leaving 11 bases between the germline ends.

The chain recombines TRBV4-2 with TRBJ1-1, with D hard to call. CDR3 length equals 15 residues. V was shortened by 3 bases and J by 1 base, with 12 bases between the two germline ends. CDR1 LGHNA and CDR2 YNFKEQ come from the germline V gene. The DNA for the CDR3 is TGTGCCAGCAGCCAGGCAGGCGCCCAGAACACTGAAGCTTTCTTT. Translating gives CASSQAGAQNTEAFF.

This clonotype was seen a few times. The CDR3 region is CASSLAGGLEKLFF. CDR3 coding DNA: TGCGCCAGCAGCTTGGCGGGGGGGCTCGAAAAACTGTTTTTT. The rearrangement uses TRBV5-1 and TRBJ1-4; D possibly corresponds to TRBD1 (6 bases). V was cut by 0 bases and J by 8 bases, with 11 bases left in between. This CDR3 comprises 14 residues. The V gene's germline CDR1 is SGHRS and CDR2 YFSETQ. The full variable domain, its missing parts supplied by reference TRBV5-1 and TRBJ1-4, is KAGVTQTPRYLIKTRGQQVTLSCSPISGHRSVSWYQQTPGQGLQFLFEYFSETQRNKGNFPGRFSGRQFSNSRSEMNVSTLELGDSALYLCASSLAGGLEKLFFGSGTQLSVL.

This rearrangement joins TRBV29-1 to TRBJ2-1, with D possibly being TRBD2 (6 bases). Looked up from germline, CDR1 is SQVTM and CDR2 is ANQGSEA. The length of the CDR3 is 13 residues. The CDR3 spells CGGTRAGFGEQFF. The CDR3 bases are TGCGGGGGGACCAGGGCAGGTTTCGGTGAGCAGTTCTTC.

This clonotype was observed a handful of times. J is TRBJ2-4 and V is TRBV10-3; the D is unclear. V was trimmed by 4 bases and J by 5 bases, leaving 6 bases between them. The CDR3 extends over 12 amino acids. From germline, CDR1 is ENHRY and CDR2 SYGVKD. In DNA, the CDR3 is TGTGCCATCAGTGGCCAGGAAAACATTCAGTACTTC. The encoded protein is CAISGQENIQYF.

The chain employs TRBV6-1 and TRBJ1-4; the D is unclear. The CDR3 is 15 residues long. Germline V gives CDR1 MNHNS, CDR2 SASEGT. Trimming took 0 bases from V and 0 from J, leaving 5 bases between them. The DNA of the CDR3 is TGTGCCAGCAGTGAAGCCCTGGCAACTAATGAAAAACTGTTTTTT. It encodes CASSEALATNEKLFF.

There are a few counts of this clonotype. The chain links TRBV6-5 to TRBJ2-7; D is undetermined. This CDR3 has 14 amino acids. V lost 2 bases and J 3 bases, leaving 11 bases between the germline ends. From germline, CDR1 is MNHEY and CDR2 SVGAGI. CDR3 protein: CASSYNSAIYEQYF. In DNA, the CDR3 is TGTGCCAGCAGTTACAACAGCGCAATCTACGAGCAGTACTTC.

Ten or more counts support this clonotype. The J gene is TRBJ1-6, the V gene TRBV12-3 or TRBV12-4; TRBD1 agrees at 10 bases. This CDR3 region has 17 residues. With V trimmed by 7 bases and J by 6 bases, 12 bases remained unmatched. CDR3 loop: CASTPSTGTGVNSPLHF. The CDR3 nucleotides read TGTGCCAGCACCCCCAGCACCGGGACAGGGGTTAATTCACCCCTCCACTTT.